This T cell receptor beta chain was captured by sequencing in a study of T cell responses to AZD1222 COVID-19 vaccine. Using immunoSEQ multiplex PCR, the repertoire was profiled, and TCRdb retains in-frame clones only, with some absent. The sample has about 140,000 clones, approximately 92% seen once. General study results and limits: The study reported that nearly half of spike-specific TCRs target unmutated variant regions. Clonal diversity was possibly underestimated, and the donors were mostly white British, with more females. Following two doses of AZD1222, Spike-specific TCR breadth and depth rose.

As to this clone: As yet, its antigen is unknown.

Pooling of second doses given at about 4 or about 12 weeks was done. The CDR3 is 15 residues long. V was shortened by 2 bases and J by 4 bases, with 12 bases between the two germline ends. CDR1 SNHLY and CDR2 FYNNEI come from the germline V gene. The specimen was peripheral blood, collected 28 days after the second AZD1222 dose. The receptor was derived from an adult who received the AZD1222 COVID-19 vaccine. The gene calls are TRBV2 and TRBJ1-3; no clear D gene. Here the CDR3 DNA reads TGTGCCAGCAGTGAACTGATGTCGGGAGGAAACACCATATATTTT. It translates to CASSELMSGGNTIYF.